What follows is one TCR beta chain and its context. Here immunoSEQ multiplex PCR was the method, and the copy in TCRdb shows in-frame clones only, minus some. The sample holds 250,000 or so clones, just under 90% seen once. This sample was taken from a study of blood T cell repertoires in COVID-19. Across the whole study: Material from acute and convalescent COVID-19 was sourced from the United States, Italy and Spain.

Living in 20 to 30 US areas, the participants were between roughly 18 and 90 years of age. Participant-given clinical history determined each cohort assignment. This clonotype originated in a man in his forties or fifties who had been exposed to COVID-19. Specimen: PBMCs or T cells enriched from blood (not recorded which).

Here the CDR3 DNA reads TGCGCCAGCAGCTTGGAAAAGTTCCGGGGACTAGCGGGAGTTGAATCGATGTTCTTC. It is translated as CASSLEKFRGLAGVESMFF. This chain uses TRBV5-1 with TRBJ2-1, with TRBD2 identical over 14 bases. This CDR3 has 19 residues. V shed 0 bases and J 15 bases; nucleotides not matched to a gene: 20. Germline loops: CDR1 SGHRS, CDR2 YFSETQ.